This passage covers 13 T cell receptor beta chains from one sample sequenced in a study of CD4 and CD8 cells across lung adenocarcinoma regions (dated by TCRdb to between 2017 and 2018). Preparation of the library involved PCR. The run used a HiSeq X Ten. TCRdb passed the public sequencing reads through fastp at Q25 and MiXCR, retaining productive beta sequences. Entries that share a CDR3 protein sequence are merged under the most common genes and DNA. This sample comprises roughly 20,000 distinct CDR3 sequences, around half of them detected only once. The ten largest clones take up around 25% of the sample. Material: CD8+ T cells from the center of a lung tumor. The sample's cell subset or site label, decoded: tumor center region. All receptors derive from a female donor with lung adenocarcinoma. The CD4 and CD8 labels of this study may be unreliable.

The chain uses TRBV4-1 and TRBJ2-5, with TRBD1 matching 7 bases. Germline-derived CDR1 and CDR2 are MGHRA and YSYEKL. The CDR3 is made up of 15 amino acids. V shed 1 base, J shed 4 bases, and the junction held 6 bases outside the gene matches. CDR3 region: CASSQVRQGPETQYF. The CDR3 DNA follows: TGCGCCAGCAGCCAAGTCAGACAGGGACCAGAGACCCAGTACTTC.

Note on this clonotype: A read error may produce the germline difference seen at one junction end. J is TRBJ2-1 and V is TRBV25-1, with D perhaps TRBD2 (5 bases). This CDR3 comprises 13 residues. The germline CDR1 and CDR2 sequences are MGHDK and SYGVNS. The CDR3 loop reads CASSGASIGEQFF. In DNA form, the CDR3 reads TGTGCCAGCAGTGGGGCTAGCATCGGGGAGCAGTTTTTC.

This clonotype appeared many times. This chain uses TRBV27 with TRBJ2-4; D remains ambiguous. In germline, CDR1 is MNHEY, CDR2 SMNVEV (reference sequence). Trimming took off 5 bases at V and 13 bases at J, with 18 bases between the two ends. This CDR3 is 13 amino acids long. CDR3 sequence reads: CASSLRLLDAQYF. The CDR3 coding sequence is TGTGCCAGCAGTCTACGGTTACTTGACGCCCAGTACTTC.

A note on this clonotype: An end of the junction differs from the germline gene, which may be a read error. V gene TRBV27 combines with J gene TRBJ2-3; D is unclear. The germline gives CDR1 MNHEY, CDR2 SMNVEV (reference sequence). The CDR3 runs to 13 residues. CDR3 nucleotides: TGTGCCACGAGCCTACTTGACAAAGATATGCAGTATTTC. Its protein product is CATSLLDKDMQYF.

The chain combines TRBV5-3 with TRBJ1-2; perhaps TRBD1 as D (6 bases). TRBV5-3 falls under the ORF class, with uncertain function. V lost 2 bases, J lost 4 bases, and 12 bases lay in between. The CDR3 extends over 14 amino acids. Here the CDR3 reads CARSFSRGLYGYTF. In DNA, the CDR3 is TGTGCCAGAAGCTTCAGTCGGGGGCTCTATGGCTACACCTTC.

This clonotype was counted only a few times. In nucleotides, the CDR3 is TGTGCCAGCAGCCCGAGGGGGGGGGGAGGAGAAAAACTGTTTTTT. Protein: CASSPRGGGGEKLFF. The V call is TRBV6-1, the J call TRBJ1-4; the D gene is possibly TRBD1 (6 bases). CDR1 and CDR2 from the germline V gene are MNHNS and SASEGT. The V end was cut by 6 bases, the J end by 8 bases, with 19 bases between. The CDR3 spans 15 residues.

This clonotype was seen only once. One junction end disagrees with the germline gene, perhaps due to a read error. This chain links TRBV27 with TRBJ2-5; maybe TRBD2 (5 bases). This CDR3 has 14 residues. Germline V gene lookup returns CDR1 MNHEY and CDR2 SMNVEV (reference sequence). This CDR3 reads CASGGGRGQETQYF. The CDR3 DNA reads as TGTGCGAGCGGCGGAGGCCGTGGCCAAGAGACGCAGTATTTC.

At least ten counts were recorded for this clonotype. This may stem from a read error, because a much larger clone lies one nucleotide away. The chain has TRBV7-2 and TRBJ2-1; TRBD2 matches 13 bases. Germline CDR1 is SGHTA and CDR2 is FQGNSA. V shed 1 base and J 13 bases; nucleotides not matched to a gene: 16. CDR3 length: 18 amino acids. For the CDR3, the DNA is TGTGCCAGCAGCTTAGACCTCCGGACTAGCGGGGGCCATGGTGGCCAGTTCTTC. This gives the protein CASSLDLRTSGGHGGQFF.

Sample share makes this clonotype medium-sized. V and J are TRBV10-1 and TRBJ2-3; D gene uncertain. V was shortened by 6 bases and J by 2 bases, with 12 bases between the two germline ends. Looked up from germline, CDR1 is WNHNN and CDR2 is SYGVQD (reference sequence). This CDR3 is built from 14 residues. The CDR3 DNA sequence: TGCGCCAGCAGATCCGGGCCGAACACAGATACGCAGTATTTT. This gives the protein CASRSGPNTDTQYF.

This chain uses TRBV6-1 with TRBJ2-7; 8 nucleotides agree with TRBD1. The J segment lost 2 bases and the V segment lost 5 bases, leaving 5 bases of the junction unmatched. CDR1 and CDR2 from the germline V gene are MNHNS and SASEGT. The CDR3 is 14 residues long. CDR3 in amino acids: CASSPTGGTYEQYF. The CDR3 region has the DNA TGTGCCAGCAGTCCCACAGGGGGGACCTACGAGCAGTACTTC.

With respect to this clonotype: Mismatch with germline at one junction end may stem from a read error. This chain joins TRBV27 and TRBJ2-3, with D possibly being TRBD1 or TRBD2 (5 bases each). CDR1 is MNHEY and CDR2 is SMNVEV in the germline V gene (reference sequence). This CDR3 has 13 amino acids. In nucleotides, the CDR3 is TGTGCCAGCAGTTTCCAGGGTCCAGGGACGCAGTATTTC. This encodes CASSFQGPGTQYF.

V and J are TRBV11-3 and TRBJ2-5, with D perhaps TRBD2 (6 bases). The J call may not be correct, given that the DNA end is closer to TRBJ2-1. This CDR3 has 15 residues. Germline V gives CDR1 SGHNT, CDR2 YENEEA. CDR3 region: CASSLGAGPYNEQFF. The CDR3 DNA sequence: TGTGCCAGCAGCTTAGGGGCGGGACCCTACAATGAGCAGTTCTTC.

This rearrangement joins TRBV6-1 to TRBJ2-1, with D possibly matching TRBD2 (7 bases). The length of the CDR3 is 14 residues. V was pared by 6 bases and J by 7 bases, with 16 bases between. CDR1 is MNHNS, CDR2 SASEGT, per germline. The CDR3, as DNA: TGTGCCAGCAGGGGGGGGGGCTGGGGAAATGAGCAGTTCTTC. Its protein product is CASRGGGWGNEQFF.